The rows below give T cell receptor beta chains drawn from one sample of a study of beta chain features in type 1 diabetes. Sequencing was performed with immunoSEQ multiplex PCR; in TCRdb, only in-frame clones are kept and a portion is missing. This table has about 270,000 clones, 12% to 15% appearing once. The specimen sequenced was naive CD4+ T cells from blood. These receptors all stem from a woman in her thirties or forties in good health. Both conserved end residues are part of each CDR3. D genes are given only for firm matches. Rows give clone size only sometimes, using once, few, many, or a class for an expanded clone.

v_call	j_call	d_call	clone_size	cdr3_nt	cdr3_aa
TRBV5-1	TRBJ1-6	TRBD1	few	TGCGCCAGCAGCTACGATCCGGGACAGGGGATTTCACCCCTCCACTTT	CASSYDPGQGISPLHF
TRBV2	TRBJ2-3	TRBD2	.	TGTGCCAGCAGTCTGAGGCTAGCGGGGGTGGATACGCAGTATTTT	CASSLRLAGVDTQYF
TRBV7-2	TRBJ2-3	.	.	TGTGCCAGCAGCTTAGTGGTTTCGCCAGGGACGCAGTATTTT	CASSLVVSPGTQYF
TRBV6-5	TRBJ1-2	TRBD1	few	TGTGCCAGCAGGGACAGGGTAGGAGGCTACACCTTC	CASRDRVGGYTF
TRBV7-2	TRBJ2-7	.	few	TGTGCCAGCAGCTCCGTCCCTTTCGACGAGCAGTACTTC	CASSSVPFDEQYF
TRBV19	TRBJ1-2	TRBD1	few	TGTGCCAGTACGGACAGGACAGGGCAGGGCTACACCTTC	CASTDRTGQGYTF
TRBV5-1	TRBJ2-6	.	few	TGCGCCAGCAGCTTTATTGGGGCCAACGTCCTGACTTTC	CASSFIGANVLTF
TRBV9	TRBJ2-5	TRBD2	.	TGTGCCAGCAGCGTAGATACTAGCGGGGGGTTGCAAGAGACCCAGTACTTC	CASSVDTSGGLQETQYF
TRBV5-1	TRBJ2-1	TRBD2	.	TGCGCCAGCAGCCCTGGACTAGCGGGGGGTTTAAATGAGCAGTTCTTC	CASSPGLAGGLNEQFF
TRBV9	TRBJ1-4	.	.	TGTGCCAGCAGCGTTTACAGCACATTGGAGGCAGGGGATGAAAAACTGTTTTTT	CASSVYSTLEAGDEKLFF
TRBV7-8	TRBJ1-6	TRBD1	.	TGTGCCAGCACGAATCGGACAGGGATTAATTCACCCCTCCACTTT	CASTNRTGINSPLHF
TRBV9	TRBJ2-1	TRBD2	few	TGTGCCAGCAGCGTAAGAGGCGGGGGGGAGTACAATGAGCAGTTCTTC	CASSVRGGGEYNEQFF
TRBV10-2	TRBJ2-3	TRBD2	.	TGCGCCAGCAGTGAGTTACTAGCGGGTGGAACGCAGTATTTT	CASSELLAGGTQYF
TRBV2	TRBJ1-1	.	.	TGTGCCAGCAGTCAGGGGAGGGGGACTGAAGCTTTCTTT	CASSQGRGTEAFF
TRBV15	TRBJ2-7	.	.	TGTGCCACCAGCAGAGGAGTTGTGGGACAGGCAGGGAGGGCAAGCTCCTACGAGCAGTACTTC	CATSRGVVGQAGRASSYEQYF
TRBV7-8	TRBJ2-7	.	few	TGTGCCAGCAGCTCCGACCGGGTCCCGCGCGAGCAGTACTTC	CASSSDRVPREQYF
TRBV7-8	TRBJ2-5	.	few	TGTGCCAGCAGCTTAGGGGCAGGAAACCAAGAGACCCAGTACTTC	CASSLGAGNQETQYF
TRBV18	TRBJ2-7	TRBD2	.	TGTGCCAGCTCACCCCGGGGAGGGGATCGCTACGAGCAGTACTTC	CASSPRGGDRYEQYF
TRBV11-2	TRBJ2-1	.	few	TGTGCCAGCAGCCCACTCGCAGGGGCGCGTTGGAATGAGCAGTTCTTC	CASSPLAGARWNEQFF
TRBV7-2	TRBJ2-5	.	few	TGTGCCAGCAGCTCCCAGGAGACCCAGTACTTC	CASSSQETQYF
TRBV29-1	TRBJ2-3	.	.	TGCAGCGTTGTTAGCCAGGGCCCAGATACGCAGTATTTT	CSVVSQGPDTQYF
TRBV10-3	TRBJ1-1	.	.	TGTGCCATCAGTGGGCCCTTTGACACGGCCACTGAAGCTTTCTTT	CAISGPFDTATEAFF
TRBV27	TRBJ1-2	TRBD1	once	TGTGCCAGCAGTCGGGACAGGACAGACTATGGCTACACCTTC	CASSRDRTDYGYTF
TRBV4-3	TRBJ2-7	TRBD2	.	TGCGCCAGCAGCCGCCAGCGGGGGCCCAGCTCCTACGAGCAGTACTTC	CASSRQRGPSSYEQYF
TRBV19	TRBJ1-1	TRBD1	.	TGTGCCAGTAGTCCAAGGACAGGATCTTACATGAACACTGAAGCTTTCTTT	CASSPRTGSYMNTEAFF
TRBV7-2	TRBJ1-1	.	few	TGTGCCAGCAGCTTTGGACACTTGAACACTGAAGCTTTCTTT	CASSFGHLNTEAFF
TRBV7-7	TRBJ2-5	.	few	TGTGCCAGCAGCTTAGTGGAACAGCAGTACTTC	CASSLVEQQYF
TRBV6-4	TRBJ1-1	.	few	TGTGCCAGCAGGGAGGACAGATACACTGAAGCTTTCTTT	CASREDRYTEAFF
TRBV7-9	TRBJ2-7	TRBD2	few	TGTGCCAGCAGCCTTAGCGGGGGCTCCTACGAGCAGTACTTC	CASSLSGGSYEQYF
TRBV29-1	TRBJ2-3	.	few	TGCAGCGTTGAATTGGGGGCAGGTTCAGGAGATACGCAGTATTTT	CSVELGAGSGDTQYF
TRBV9	TRBJ2-2	TRBD1	.	TGTGCCAGCAGCCCTCTCGACTCGACAGGGTTGGCCGGGGAGCTGTTTTTT	CASSPLDSTGLAGELFF
TRBV5-6	TRBJ2-1	.	.	TGTGCCAGCAGCTTGTTCCGGGGCTACAATGAGCAGTTCTTC	CASSLFRGYNEQFF
TRBV9	TRBJ2-3	TRBD2	few	TGTGCCAGCAGCGGGACTAGCGGGGGGGGCACAGATACGCAGTATTTT	CASSGTSGGGTDTQYF
TRBV5-1	TRBJ2-7	.	once	TGCGCCAGCAGCTCCTCGACAGTCTCCTACGAGCAGTACTTC	CASSSSTVSYEQYF
TRBV6-5	TRBJ2-7	.	.	TGTGCCAGCAGTTACTCGTACTCCTCCTACGAGCAGTACTTC	CASSYSYSSYEQYF
TRBV4-1	TRBJ2-5	.	.	TGCGCCAGCAGCCAAGCACTAGCTGAGACCCAGTACTTC	CASSQALAETQYF
TRBV4-2	TRBJ1-4	TRBD1	few	TGTGCCAGCAGCCAGGCGGACAGGGCTGATAATGAAAAACTGTTTTTT	CASSQADRADNEKLFF
TRBV9	TRBJ2-5	.	few	TGTGCCAGCAGCGTAGGGGCAGGGGGGTCCCGCCAAGAGACCCAGTACTTC	CASSVGAGGSRQETQYF
TRBV5-4	TRBJ1-1	.	.	TGTGCCAGCAGCACCAGTCCGAACACTGAAGCTTTCTTT	CASSTSPNTEAFF
TRBV7-9	TRBJ1-6	TRBD1	few	TGTGCCAGCAGCCAACGACAGGGGATAGGCTCACCCCTCCACTTT	CASSQRQGIGSPLHF
TRBV5-6	TRBJ1-2	TRBD1	.	TGTGCCAGCAGCCTCTGGACAGGGTCTATGGGATCGGGTGGCTACACCTTC	CASSLWTGSMGSGGYTF
TRBV11-2	TRBJ1-4	.	few	TGTGCCAGCAGCCCTCTTACCGGGGGAATTGATGAAAAACTGTTTTTT	CASSPLTGGIDEKLFF
TRBV5-1	TRBJ1-5	TRBD1	.	TGCGCCAGCCGAACTAGACAGGGGTGGCAGCACAATCAGCCCCAGCATTTT	CASRTRQGWQHNQPQHF
TRBV6-5	TRBJ2-3	TRBD1	few	TGTGCCAGCAGTCCAGGACAGGTGTACACAGATACGCAGTATTTT	CASSPGQVYTDTQYF
TRBV19	TRBJ1-2	.	few	TGTGCCTGCTGCCCCGAGTCTTCGGTTGGCTATGGCTACACCTTC	CACCPESSVGYGYTF
TRBV6-5	TRBJ2-7	TRBD1	few	TGTGCCAGCAGTTTTCTGGGGACAGGGCTAGGGCAGTACTTC	CASSFLGTGLGQYF